These 6 T cell receptor beta chains originate from one sample sequenced in a study of memory CD8 T cells in hepatitis C reinfection. Sequencing was performed with immunoSEQ multiplex PCR; in TCRdb, only in-frame clones are kept and a portion is missing. The sample consists of 40,000 to 60,000 clones, 89% of them appearing once. Time point: pre-reinfection, 55 to 20 weeks before reinfection detection. TCR sequencing was done directly ex vivo on sorted cells, without expansion in vitro. The sequenced sample consisted of naive CD8+ T cells sorted from blood. These TCRs come from a man aged 18 to 30 with hepatitis C virus infection.

This chain links TRBV25-1 with TRBJ2-7; no firm D call. This CDR3 comprises 11 residues. Per the germline V gene, CDR1 is MGHDK and CDR2 is SYGVNS. V was clipped by 4 bases and J by 2 bases, with 3 bases between them. CDR3 amino acids: CASSAAYEQYF. Here the CDR3 DNA reads TGTGCCAGCAGTGCGGCCTACGAGCAGTACTTC.

This clone was recorded only once. The V and J genes are TRBV29-1 and TRBJ1-1; tentative D call: TRBD1 (5 bases). The CDR3 consists of 12 residues. CDR1 is SQVTM and CDR2 is ANQGSEA in the germline V gene. V gave up 6 bases and J gave up 7 bases, with 15 bases separating them. The CDR3 region has the DNA TGCAGCGTGGTTGGGGCGCACGGTGAAGCTTTCTTT. Residues: CSVVGAHGEAFF.

The gene calls are TRBV5-1 and TRBJ2-5; 9 nucleotides align to TRBD1. V trimming: 1 base; J trimming: 5 bases; junction bases outside the gene matches: 3. The length of the CDR3 is 14 residues. Germline V CDR1 and CDR2: SGHRS, YFSETQ. The CDR3 is CASSLLQGAETQYF. CDR3 bases: TGCGCCAGCAGCTTGTTACAGGGGGCGGAGACCCAGTACTTC.

V is TRBV6-6 and J is TRBJ1-4; TRBD1 might be the D (5 bases). The CDR3 runs to 14 residues. V was shortened by 4 bases and J by 5 bases, with 11 bases between the two germline ends. Germline V gene data show CDR1 as MNHNY and CDR2 as SVGAGI (reference sequence). CDR3 in amino acids: CASSLRQINEKLFF. The CDR3 DNA is TGTGCCAGCAGTTTACGACAGATCAATGAAAAACTGTTTTTT.

The chain is built from TRBV7-9 and TRBJ2-7; TRBD1 matches at 9 bases. The CDR3 loop spans 14 amino acids. Trimming took 5 bases from V and 5 from J; bases not matched to a gene: 7. From germline, CDR1 is SEHNR and CDR2 FQNEAQ (reference sequence). CDR3 DNA sequence: TGTGCCAGCAGCAATCCGGGACAGGGAGACGAGCAGTACGTC. Its protein product is CASSNPGQGDEQYV.

Only one count was recorded for this clone. The chain couples TRBV28 to TRBJ2-7; tentatively, D is TRBD1 (5 bases). V gave up 4 bases and J gave up 2 bases, with 12 bases separating them. The CDR3 extends over 14 amino acids. From germline, CDR1 is MDHEN and CDR2 SYDVKM. As DNA, the CDR3 is TGTGCCAGCAGTTCGAGACAGTCAGCCTACGAGCAGTACTTC. It yields the protein CASSSRQSAYEQYF.